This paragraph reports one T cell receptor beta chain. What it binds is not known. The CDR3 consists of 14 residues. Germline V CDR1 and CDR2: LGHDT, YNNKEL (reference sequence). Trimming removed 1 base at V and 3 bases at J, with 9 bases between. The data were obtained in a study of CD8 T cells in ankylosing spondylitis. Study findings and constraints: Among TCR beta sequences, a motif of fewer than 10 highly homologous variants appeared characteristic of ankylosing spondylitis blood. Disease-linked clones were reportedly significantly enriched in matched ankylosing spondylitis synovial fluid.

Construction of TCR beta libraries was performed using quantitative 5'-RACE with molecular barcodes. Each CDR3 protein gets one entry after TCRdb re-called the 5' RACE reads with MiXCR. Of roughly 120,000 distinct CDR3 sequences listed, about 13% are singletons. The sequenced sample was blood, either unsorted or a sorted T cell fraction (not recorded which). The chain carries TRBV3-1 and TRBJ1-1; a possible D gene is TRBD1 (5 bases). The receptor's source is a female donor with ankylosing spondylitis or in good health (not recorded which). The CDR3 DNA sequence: TGTGCCAGCAGCCAAGCCCCGGGACACACTGAAGCTTTCTTT. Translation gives CASSQAPGHTEAFF.